The 28 T cell receptor beta chains given below trace back to one sample, sequenced in a study of cytomegalovirus exposure and HLA in healthy donors. Clones were sequenced by immunoSEQ multiplex PCR, and TCRdb holds only the in-frame ones, with some missing. The table includes 300,000 to 350,000 clones, roughly 90% detected once. Sequencing used PBMCs. Source of these receptors: a man aged 25 to 40 in good health and CMV-seronegative.

The CDR3 sequence is CASQQGSGANVLTF. The CDR3 region has the DNA TGTGCCAGTCAACAGGGCTCTGGGGCCAACGTCCTGACTTTC. This chain uses TRBV18 with TRBJ2-6, with D possibly being TRBD1 (6 bases). V lost 9 bases, J lost 0 bases, and 9 bases lay in between. The V gene's germline CDR1 is KGHSH and CDR2 LQKENI. CDR3 length equals 14 residues.

A single count supports this clone. In DNA, the CDR3 is TGCGCCAGCAGCCAAGATGGGGGAGGGGCAGCTTTCTTT. Protein sequence: CASSQDGGGAAFF. This chain joins TRBV4-1 and TRBJ1-1, with D tentatively TRBD1 (5 bases). CDR1 and CDR2 (germline): MGHRA, YSYEKL. CDR3 size: 13 residues. Trimming stripped 0 bases from V and 10 bases from J, with 12 bases between.

The genes are TRBV18 and TRBJ1-1; TRBD1 might be the D (6 bases). CDR3 length equals 15 residues. CDR1 is KGHSH, CDR2 LQKENI, per germline. V lost 2 bases, J lost 2 bases, and 12 bases lay in between. The DNA of the CDR3 is TGTGCCAGCTCACCATTGGGCAGGGGCAACACTGAAGCTTTCTTT. Its protein is CASSPLGRGNTEAFF.

The chain joins TRBV7-2 to TRBJ2-5, with a tentative D call TRBD1 (6 bases). This CDR3 has 15 amino acids. Per germline, CDR1 SGHTA and CDR2 FQGNSA. The ends were cut back, 2 bases at V and 6 bases at J, with 16 bases in the middle. The CDR3 nucleotides are TGTGCCAGCAGCTTATCAGCCGGACAGTTCAAGACCCAGTACTTC. Translation: CASSLSAGQFKTQYF.

CDR3 residues: CASSQRGGRYEQYF. CDR3 nucleotides: TGTGCCAGCAGCCAGCGGGGGGGAAGATACGAGCAGTACTTC. This chain uses TRBV11-2 with TRBJ2-7, with 10 bases lining up with TRBD2. CDR1 and CDR2 (germline): SGHAT, FQNNGV. Losses at the gene ends were 5 bases for V and 4 bases for J; bases not matched to a gene: 5. The CDR3 has 14 residues.

The chain uses TRBV7-2 and TRBJ1-3; D unresolved. V lost 5 bases, J lost 2 bases, and 10 bases lay in between. Germline lookup yields CDR1 SGHTA and CDR2 FQGNSA. This CDR3 has 14 amino acids. The CDR3 bases are TGTGCCAGCAGCCCCGCCCTACCTGGAAACACCATATATTTT. This gives the protein CASSPALPGNTIYF.

Regarding this clone: The junction differs from germline at one of its ends, possibly a read error. V is TRBV5-6 and J is TRBJ1-6, with D possibly matching TRBD1 (5 bases). The germline V gene encodes CDR1 SGHDT and CDR2 YYEEEE. The CDR3 length is 18 residues. CDR3 nucleotide sequence: TGTGCCAGCAGTTTGGGGCCAAGCGGACTGAACTATAATTCACCCCTCCACTTT. Protein sequence: CASSLGPSGLNYNSPLHF.

The rearrangement joins TRBV7-2 to TRBJ1-6, with D possibly being TRBD1 (5 bases). This CDR3 has 13 residues. Germline V CDR1 and CDR2: SGHTA, FQGNSA. With 2 bases removed from V and 8 bases from J, the gap between germline ends came to 7 bases. The chain's CDR3 is CASSLTGDSPLHF. As DNA, the CDR3 is TGTGCCAGCAGCTTAACAGGAGATTCACCCCTCCACTTT.

This clone was seen once. The chain uses TRBV5-1 and TRBJ2-3, with TRBD1 identical over 9 bases. The ends lost 4 bases at V and 6 bases at J; junction bases unmatched: 6. Germline lookup yields CDR1 SGHRS and CDR2 YFSETQ. This CDR3 has 14 residues. The CDR3 nucleotides read TGCGCCAGCAGCAGGGACAGGGTGGGGGATACGCAGTATTTT. Translated: CASSRDRVGDTQYF.

This clone was counted a single time. V usage is TRBV16 and J usage is TRBJ1-1; weak D call: TRBD1 (5 bases). The CDR3 length is 15 residues. Looked up from germline, CDR1 is KGHSY and CDR2 is FQNENV. V was shortened by 0 bases and J by 3 bases, with 11 bases between the two germline ends. This CDR3 is CASSQSAQGYTEAFF. CDR3 in DNA: TGTGCCAGCAGCCAATCCGCGCAGGGCTACACTGAAGCTTTCTTT.

The genes are TRBV7-2 and TRBJ1-3; D is ambiguous. Germline-derived CDR1 and CDR2 are SGHTA and FQGNSA. The length of the CDR3 is 13 residues. V was shortened by 5 bases and J by 2 bases, with 7 bases between the two germline ends. This chain's CDR3 is CASSLDTGNTIYF. CDR3 sequence (DNA): TGTGCCAGCAGCCTAGATACTGGAAACACCATATATTTT.

The chain links TRBV7-8 to TRBJ2-7; 8 nucleotides align to TRBD2. The length of the CDR3 is 15 residues. Germline V gives CDR1 SGHVS, CDR2 FQNEAQ. Trimming took 1 base from V and 4 from J; bases not matched to a gene: 6. The DNA of the CDR3 is TGTGCCAGCAGCTTAGTTGGGACTAGTATGTACGAGCAGTACTTC. It encodes CASSLVGTSMYEQYF.

The chain recombines TRBV6-5 with TRBJ1-1, with TRBD1 as a possible D gene (5 bases). Trimming took 6 bases from V and 10 from J, leaving 18 bases between them. The CDR3 loop spans 13 amino acids. The V gene's germline CDR1 is MNHEY and CDR2 SVGAGI. CDR3 in DNA: TGTGCCAGCAGCCTCGGGACTCGAGGTTCAGCTTTCTTT. Protein product: CASSLGTRGSAFF.

The V and J genes are TRBV5-8 and TRBJ1-5; 9 bases are shared with TRBD1. Germline trimming cut 3 bases from V and 11 bases from J; bases unmatched to any gene: 9. The CDR3 contains 14 residues. CDR1 SGHTS and CDR2 YDEGEE come from the germline V gene. DNA of the CDR3: TGTGCCAGCAGCTCGGGACAGGGATATGGGACCCAGCATTTT. Its translation: CASSSGQGYGTQHF.

This clone was recorded once. V is TRBV5-1 and J is TRBJ2-7; possible D gene TRBD1, 5 bases. Deletions cut 1 base from V and 3 bases from J, with 14 bases between. Per the germline V gene, CDR1 is SGHRS and CDR2 is YFSETQ. This CDR3 comprises 15 residues. CDR3 sequence: CASSLFVGDNYEQYF. In DNA, the CDR3 is TGCGCCAGCAGCTTGTTTGTAGGGGATAACTACGAGCAGTACTTC.

This clone was observed once. This sequence joins TRBV11-2 and TRBJ2-7, with a tentative D call TRBD1 (5 bases). The CDR3 loop spans 15 amino acids. The germline V and J ends were trimmed by 0 bases and 3 bases, with 12 bases remaining between them. Germline lookup yields CDR1 SGHAT and CDR2 FQNNGV. CDR3 DNA: TGTGCCAGCAGCTTAGAAATTTCCAGGGTCTACGAGCAGTACTTC. Translating it yields CASSLEISRVYEQYF.

The chain has TRBV4-1 and TRBJ1-5; 7 bases match TRBD1. V dropped 4 bases and J dropped 6; count of bases not matched to a gene: 3. Germline V CDR1 and CDR2: MGHRA, YSYEKL. CDR3 length equals 13 residues. CDR3 amino acids: CASSPQGIQPQHF. CDR3 DNA: TGCGCCAGCAGCCCACAGGGGATTCAGCCCCAGCATTTT.

This sequence joins TRBV18 and TRBJ2-3, with 9 bases lining up with TRBD2. Germline CDR1 and CDR2: KGHSH and LQKENI. The CDR3 loop spans 16 amino acids. V lost 6 bases, J lost 5 bases, and 12 bases stayed unmatched. The CDR3 DNA sequence: TGTGCCAGCTCCCTGGACCGAGCGGGGGGTCGAGATACGCAGTATTTT. As protein: CASSLDRAGGRDTQYF.

CDR3 loop: CASSIKQGATYGYTF. The CDR3 DNA reads TGTGCCAGTAGTATCAAACAGGGGGCTACCTATGGCTACACCTTC. The rearrangement uses TRBV19 and TRBJ1-2, with 9 bases fitting TRBD1. The CDR3 contains 15 residues. The J segment lost 4 bases and the V segment lost 3 bases, leaving 6 bases of the junction unmatched. CDR1 LNHDA and CDR2 SQIVND come from the germline V gene (reference sequence).

V gene TRBV27 combines with J gene TRBJ1-5, with D perhaps TRBD1 (6 bases). This CDR3 region has 16 residues. V was shortened by 4 bases and J by 1 base, with 14 bases between the two germline ends. The germline V gene has CDR1 MNHEY and CDR2 SMNVEV (reference sequence). For the CDR3, the DNA is TGTGCCAGCAGTTCGTTCGGGGGGCTGAGCAATCAGCCCCAGCATTTT. Protein: CASSSFGGLSNQPQHF.

This rearrangement joins TRBV7-2 to TRBJ2-7, with 7 bases matching TRBD1. CDR3 length: 14 residues. Germline CDR1 SGHTA, CDR2 FQGNSA. After removal of 5 bases from V and 0 bases from J, the junction contained 4 bases not matched to a gene. The CDR3, as DNA: TGTGCCAGCAGCCCGGACAGGTCCTCCTACGAGCAGTACTTC. This sequence encodes CASSPDRSSYEQYF.

The chain has TRBV2 and TRBJ1-2, with D perhaps TRBD1 (6 bases). Germline V gene data show CDR1 as SNHLY and CDR2 as FYNNEI. The V end was cut by 6 bases, the J end by 2 bases, with 10 bases between. This CDR3 has 13 residues. The CDR3 loop is CASRVTGNYGYTF. The CDR3 DNA is TGTGCCAGCAGAGTTACAGGGAACTATGGCTACACCTTC. The full variable domain, rest sourced from reference TRBV2 and TRBJ1-2, is EPEVTQTPSHQVTQMGQEVILRCVPISNHLYFYWYRQILGQKVEFLVSFYNNEISEKSEIFDDQFSVERPDGSNFTLKIRSTKLEDSAMYFCASRVTGNYGYTFGSGTRLTVV.

This chain links TRBV7-2 with TRBJ1-2, with no clear D. The CDR3 has 14 residues. Looked up from germline, CDR1 is SGHTA and CDR2 is FQGNSA. The V gene lost 5 bases and the J gene lost 8 bases, with 18 bases spanning the gap. This CDR3 is CASSPRDSLRGYTF. In nucleotides, the CDR3 is TGTGCCAGCAGCCCCCGCGATTCCCTGAGAGGCTACACCTTC.

The V gene is TRBV4-1, the J gene TRBJ1-1; 7 positions agree with TRBD1. The CDR3 is 14 amino acids. J was trimmed by 4 bases and V by 3 bases; bases with no gene match: 5. Germline V gives CDR1 MGHRA, CDR2 YSYEKL. This chain's CDR3 is CASSHRDRATEAFF. In DNA, the CDR3 is TGCGCCAGCAGCCACCGTGACAGGGCCACTGAAGCTTTCTTT.

This rearrangement joins TRBV5-6 to TRBJ2-7; 7 nucleotides line up with TRBD1. Trimming removed 0 bases from V and 5 bases from J; junction bases left unmatched: 11. Germline V gives CDR1 SGHDT, CDR2 YYEEEE. This CDR3 spans 16 amino acids. CDR3 region: CASSLEATGLVNEQYF. CDR3 nucleotides: TGTGCCAGCAGCTTGGAGGCGACAGGGCTTGTAAACGAGCAGTACTTC.

J is TRBJ2-1 and V is TRBV27; the D is unclear. CDR1 MNHEY and CDR2 SMNVEV come from the germline V gene (reference sequence). The length of the CDR3 is 13 residues. Trimming shortened V by 9 bases and J by 5 bases, and 14 bases separated the two germline ends. The DNA of the CDR3 is TGTGCCAGTTCGACTGGAGTTCACAATGAGCAGTTCTTC. This codes for CASSTGVHNEQFF.

The gene calls are TRBV7-9 and TRBJ1-6, with D perhaps TRBD1 (5 bases). CDR3 length: 13 amino acids. The V end lost 5 bases, the J end lost 7 bases, and 9 bases lay between the germline ends. CDR1 is SEHNR, CDR2 FQNEAQ, per germline (reference sequence). The CDR3 reads CASSAAGNSPLHF. CDR3 nucleotides: TGTGCCAGCAGCGCCGCAGGGAATTCACCCCTCCACTTT. The full variable domain, in which reference TRBV7-9 and TRBJ1-6 provide the parts outside the CDR3, is DTGVSQNPRHKITKRGQNVTFRCDPISEHNRLYWYRQTLGQGPEFLTYFQNEAQLEKSRLLSDRFSAERPKGSFSTLEIQRTEQGDSAMYLCASSAAGNSPLHFGNGTRLTVT.

This clone was picked up a small number of times. The chain recombines TRBV6-1 with TRBJ1-5; TRBD1 matches at 8 bases. In germline, CDR1 is MNHNS, CDR2 SASEGT. This CDR3 region has 15 residues. Germline trimming cut 5 bases from V and 0 bases from J; bases unmatched to any gene: 3. The CDR3 loop is CASSRTGTSNQPQHF. CDR3 in DNA: TGTGCCAGCAGTCGGACAGGGACTAGCAATCAGCCCCAGCATTTT.